This T cell receptor beta chain stems from a study of blood T cells in healthy people across ages. This clonotype came up many times. Alongside a J-beta primer mix, a sample-barcoded 5' primer served in a second PCR lasting roughly 7 to 12 cycles. Each cDNA molecule was tagged by a template-switch adaptor that had 12 random nucleotides. One entry per CDR3 protein, called by TCRdb with MiXCR from the 5' RACE reads. This table holds more than 800,000 distinct CDR3 sequences, under 35% found once. Trimming took 4 bases from V and 2 from J; bases not matched to a gene: 6. The CDR3 runs to 15 residues. Germline CDR1 is SGHTA and CDR2 is FQGNSA. Isolated per sample were at least 7 million PBMCs. Extraction yielded at least 5 micrograms of total RNA per sample.

This chain uses TRBV7-2 with TRBJ2-3; 7 nucleotides line up with TRBD2. This TCR was sampled from an elderly woman in good health. The sample consisted of blood. CDR3 region: CASSSTSGATDTQYF. CDR3 bases: TGTGCCAGCAGCTCCACGAGCGGGGCCACAGATACGCAGTATTTT.